The source of this TCR beta chain is a study of response to subunit inactivated influenza vaccine. There are a few counts of this clonotype. Germline V CDR1 and CDR2: LGHDT, YNNKEL (reference sequence). There are 14 residues in the CDR3. Trimming removed 2 bases from V and 0 bases from J, with 5 bases in between. Each CDR3 protein gets one entry after TCRdb re-called the RT-PCR reads with MiXCR. This sample carries 500,000 or so distinct CDR3 sequences, 11% of them seen once, and the ten largest clones take about an eighth. The sample was PBMCs from blood, taken 35 to 45 days after vaccination. V and J are TRBV3-1 and TRBJ1-5; no clear D. This TCR came from a middle-aged man who received an inactivated influenza vaccine. CDR3 protein: CASSQTNSNQPQHF. The DNA of the CDR3 is TGTGCCAGCAGCCAAACCAATAGCAATCAGCCCCAGCATTTT.